Below are 17 T cell receptor beta chains sequenced from a single sample in a study of T-cell reconstitution after alpha-beta-depleted transplantation in children. The TCRbeta library was prepared with unique molecular identifiers. From the PCR reads, TCRdb called clonotypes with MiXCR, one entry per CDR3 protein. This table has 250,000 to 400,000 distinct CDR3 sequences, approximately 23% appearing once. The sample here was PBMCs, mostly from graft donor cells, taken 180 days after TCRalphabeta/CD19-depleted stem cell transplant. Every receptor here comes from a male patient aged 10 to 17 who had a stem cell transplant for acute lymphoblastic leukemia, so the T cells may come from the graft donor.

This clonotype was found a few times. The chain employs TRBV5-1 and TRBJ1-1; no firm D call. Germline CDR1 SGHRS, CDR2 YFSETQ. The V gene lost 7 bases and the J gene lost 1 base, with 14 bases spanning the gap. The CDR3 runs 14 residues. The CDR3 nucleotides are TGCGCCAGCGCCATGCAACGGGAGAACACTGAAGCTTTCTTT. This translates into CASAMQRENTEAFF.

This clonotype was counted a few times. The chain carries TRBV7-6 and TRBJ2-7; D is unresolved. The germline CDR1 and CDR2 sequences are SGHVS and FNYEAQ. CDR3 length: 13 residues. Deletions cut 2 bases from V and 6 bases from J, with 11 bases between. The CDR3 protein is CASSLWSNAEQYF. The CDR3 bases are TGTGCCAGCAGCTTATGGAGCAACGCCGAGCAGTACTTC.

This clonotype has at least ten counts. The V gene is TRBV5-1, the J gene TRBJ2-3; 8 nucleotides align to TRBD1. There are 15 residues in the CDR3. V lost 1 base and J lost 0; bases outside the gene matches: 1. CDR1 is SGHRS and CDR2 is YFSETQ in the germline V gene. CDR3 nucleotide sequence: TGCGCCAGCAGCTTGAGACAGGGGAGCACAGATACGCAGTATTTT. Amino acids: CASSLRQGSTDTQYF.

The chain couples TRBV6-2 or TRBV6-3 to TRBJ2-1, with D tentatively TRBD1 (5 bases). V dropped 2 bases and J dropped 5 bases, with 7 bases sitting between them. This CDR3 is built from 13 residues. CDR1 is MNHEY and CDR2 is SVGEGT in the germline V gene. CDR3: CASSYVGHNEQFF. The CDR3 nucleotides read TGTGCCAGCAGTTACGTGGGGCACAATGAGCAGTTCTTC.

V usage is TRBV24-1 and J usage is TRBJ2-2; 7 bases match TRBD2. This CDR3 comprises 15 residues. Germline-derived CDR1 and CDR2 are KGHDR and SFDVKD. V was clipped by 4 bases and J by 1 base; unmatched bases: 2. Written as DNA, the CDR3 is TGTGCCACCAGTGAGGGAGGGATGAACACCGGGGAGCTGTTTTTT. As protein: CATSEGGMNTGELFF.

This clonotype was recorded a few times. This sequence joins TRBV29-1 and TRBJ2-7; 10 bases fit TRBD2. This CDR3 contains 13 residues. The germline V gene has CDR1 SQVTM and CDR2 ANQGSEA. V shed 4 bases, J shed 4 bases, and the junction held 4 bases outside the gene matches. The CDR3 nucleotides read TGCAGCGTTGGGCTAGCGGGAGTATACGAGCAGTACTTC. The encoded protein is CSVGLAGVYEQYF.

This clonotype was recorded at least ten times. This sequence joins TRBV12-3 or TRBV12-4 and TRBJ2-7; weak D call: TRBD2 (5 bases). The germline V and J ends were trimmed by 6 bases and 3 bases, with 12 bases remaining between them. The CDR3 runs 13 residues. The DNA for the CDR3 is TGTGCCAGCAGGGACGGGATTGGCTACGAGCAGTACTTC. Translating it yields CASRDGIGYEQYF.

This clonotype was seen at least ten times. The chain recombines TRBV5-1 with TRBJ2-1; D may match TRBD1 or TRBD2 (5 bases each). With 0 bases removed from V and 3 bases from J, the gap between germline ends came to 7 bases. This CDR3 is 14 amino acids long. Germline V gene lookup returns CDR1 SGHRS and CDR2 YFSETQ. In DNA form, the CDR3 reads TGCGCCAGCAGCTTGGGTGGGGGCTACAATGAGCAGTTCTTC. Its protein product is CASSLGGGYNEQFF.

This clonotype was counted a few times. CDR3 amino acids: CATESGTPDTQYF. The CDR3 DNA sequence: TGTGCCACCGAGAGCGGGACGCCAGATACGCAGTATTTT. V gene TRBV10-3 combines with J gene TRBJ2-3; 7 nucleotides line up with TRBD2. CDR1 and CDR2 (germline): ENHRY, SYGVKD. After removal of 10 bases from V and 4 bases from J, the junction contained 8 bases not matched to a gene. The CDR3 is made up of 13 amino acids.

This clonotype occurred many times. The chain links TRBV7-2 to TRBJ2-5; maybe TRBD1 (5 bases). V was trimmed by 1 base and J by 4 bases, leaving 10 bases between them. CDR1 and CDR2 (germline): SGHTA, FQGNSA. This CDR3 is 14 amino acids long. The CDR3 nucleotides read TGTGCCAGCAGCTTAGTTTGGGGCCCAGAGACCCAGTACTTC. It specifies CASSLVWGPETQYF.

J is TRBJ2-1 and V is TRBV27; D call uncertain. The CDR3 loop spans 14 amino acids. Germline V lookup: CDR1 MNHEY, CDR2 SMNVEV (reference sequence). V gave up 7 bases and J gave up 3 bases, with 13 bases separating them. The CDR3 sequence: CASTLSAGYNEQFF. The CDR3 region has the DNA TGTGCCAGCACCCTATCAGCCGGCTACAATGAGCAGTTCTTC.

The table lists this clonotype with a count of one. This CDR3 fails to terminate in the conserved phenylalanine or tryptophan, so it likely reflects a read error. CDR3 in amino acids: CASSQAGGIEMDYGYTL. CDR3 sequence (DNA): TGTGCCAGCAGCCAAGCGGGCGGGATCGAGATGGACTATGGCTACACCTTG. The chain has TRBV3-1 and TRBJ1-2; D not certain. Germline V gene lookup returns CDR1 LGHDT and CDR2 YNNKEL (reference sequence). V lost 1 base to trimming and J lost 3 bases, with 18 bases between them. The CDR3 runs 17 residues.

This clonotype has just a few counts. The chain joins TRBV20-1 to TRBJ2-2; maybe TRBD1 (6 bases). CDR3 length: 15 residues. Trimming removed 0 bases at V and 5 bases at J, with 13 bases between. Per germline, CDR1 DFQATT and CDR2 SNEGSKA (reference sequence). CDR3 residues: CSARDRAGVTGELFF. The CDR3 nucleotides read TGCAGTGCTAGAGATAGGGCAGGGGTGACCGGGGAGCTGTTTTTT.

This clonotype was seen a few times. CDR3 in amino acids: CASSLWQASGELFF. The CDR3 DNA reads as TGTGCCAGCAGCTTGTGGCAAGCGTCCGGGGAGCTGTTTTTT. The V call is TRBV7-9, the J call TRBJ2-2, with unresolved D. V lost 3 bases, J lost 6 bases, and 11 bases lay in between. Germline values: CDR1 SEHNR, CDR2 FQNEAQ (reference sequence). The CDR3 contains 14 residues.

The J gene is TRBJ1-2, the V gene TRBV5-1, with 9 bases lining up with TRBD1. The CDR3 sequence is 13 residues long. Trimming took 2 bases from V and 8 from J; bases not matched to a gene: 4. Germline V gene lookup returns CDR1 SGHRS and CDR2 YFSETQ. In DNA, the CDR3 is TGCGCCAGCAGCTTCGGGACAGGGAGGGGCTACACCTTC. As protein: CASSFGTGRGYTF.

The V gene is TRBV7-9, the J gene TRBJ2-7; D unclear. The V end was cut by 3 bases, the J end by 2 bases, with 8 bases between. The germline V gene has CDR1 SEHNR and CDR2 FQNEAQ (reference sequence). The CDR3 spans 13 residues. CDR3 amino acids: CASSLVIPYEQYF. The CDR3 DNA follows: TGTGCCAGCAGCTTGGTAATACCCTACGAGCAGTACTTC.

The chain uses TRBV20-1 and TRBJ2-7; 9 bases map to TRBD2. The CDR3 contains 15 residues. V was clipped by 2 bases and J by 2 bases; unmatched bases: 7. Germline CDR1 is DFQATT and CDR2 is SNEGSKA (reference sequence). The CDR3: CSARPILAGPYEQYF. DNA for the CDR3: TGCAGTGCTAGACCCATACTAGCGGGTCCCTACGAGCAGTACTTC.